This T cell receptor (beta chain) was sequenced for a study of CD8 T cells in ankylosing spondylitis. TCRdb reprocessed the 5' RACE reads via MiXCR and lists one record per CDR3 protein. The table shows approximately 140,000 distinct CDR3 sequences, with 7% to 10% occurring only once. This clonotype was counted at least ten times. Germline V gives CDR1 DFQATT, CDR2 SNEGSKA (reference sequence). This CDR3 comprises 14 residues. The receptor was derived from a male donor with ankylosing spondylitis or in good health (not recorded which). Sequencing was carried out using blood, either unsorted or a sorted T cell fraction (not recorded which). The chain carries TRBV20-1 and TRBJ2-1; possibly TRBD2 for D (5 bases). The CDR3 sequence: CRLKPTSRYNEQFF. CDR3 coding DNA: TGCAGGCTGAAACCAACTAGTCGGTACAATGAGCAGTTCTTC.